This entry features one T cell receptor (beta chain) sequence. These data are taken from a study of blood T cell repertoires in COVID-19. Study background: Donors in the United States, Italy and Spain gave samples during acute or convalescent COVID-19. The cDNA or gDNA used as material had been derived from T cells, B-cell-depleted T cells, or PBMCs.

With 2 bases removed from V and 4 bases from J, the gap between germline ends came to 9 bases. The CDR3 is made up of 13 amino acids. Germline V gene sequence: CDR1 GTSNPN, CDR2 SVGIG (reference sequence). Authors' processing steps: Quantification of nucleated cells was approximated via reference gene primer amplification. Method: immunoSEQ multiplex PCR; TCRdb's copy keeps in-frame clones and lacks some. That table furnishes V, J and clone size, whereas the DNA furnished D and trimming. The sample records around 300,000 clones, around four fifths being singletons. Sequencing was done on a sample of peripheral blood. The V gene is TRBV30, the J gene TRBJ1-5, with unresolved D. The TCR sequence derives from a man aged 25-40 years with active or convalescent COVID-19. In DNA, the CDR3 is TGTGCCTGGAGTCCCGACGGGAATCAGCCCCAGCATTTT. It specifies CAWSPDGNQPQHF.